The T cell receptor (beta chain) described here comes from a study of cytomegalovirus exposure and HLA in healthy donors. Notes on the study in general: The dataset shows that most TCR sequences were rare, while some public TCRs occurred in many donors. According to a later analysis, TCR clusters from the first cohort tended to co-occur in the 100 to 150 validation repertoires. It was approximately 160 TCR beta chains that were listed as cytomegalovirus-associated.

Sequencing was performed with immunoSEQ multiplex PCR; in TCRdb, only in-frame clones are kept and a portion is missing. The sample lists some 140,000 clones; approximately 80% were seen once. This CDR3 has 14 amino acids. The V end lost 0 bases, the J end lost 5 bases, and 10 bases lay between the germline ends. CDR1 and CDR2 (germline): SGHVS, FNYEAQ. A word on this clone: Its antigen is undetermined.

The sequence derives from a man in his thirties or forties in good health and CMV-seropositive. The rearrangement joins TRBV7-6 to TRBJ1-2; no clear D. The sequenced material came from PBMCs. CDR3 sequence reads: CASSLAASGYGYTF. In DNA, the CDR3 is TGTGCCAGCAGCTTAGCAGCGTCTGGGTATGGCTACACCTTC.